A selection of T cell receptor beta chains follows, all from one sample in a study of blood T cell repertoires in COVID-19. This table comes from immunoSEQ multiplex PCR, and its TCRdb copy is limited to in-frame clones, with some not included. The sample holds about 130,000 clones, about 70% seen once. Sample: peripheral blood. The receptors were sampled from a woman between 70 and 85 years old with acute or convalescent COVID-19. Each CDR3 is given with its conserved first and last residue. The order of the fields is J gene, D gene, V gene, clone size, CDR3 protein, CDR3 DNA. The D gene is left open where the match is weak. Clone sizes are given selectively: once, few, many, or a class where the clone is expanded.

TRBJ2-7	TRBD2	TRBV11-2	-	CASSLGTSFYEQYF	TGTGCCAGCAGCTTAGGGACTAGTTTTTACGAGCAGTACTTC
TRBJ2-1	TRBD1	TRBV6-5	-	CASSYSGTDYNEQFF	TGTGCCAGCAGTTACTCAGGGACAGACTACAATGAGCAGTTCTTC
TRBJ2-3	TRBD2	TRBV5-1	-	CASSLGTSGMVTDTQYF	TGCGCCAGCAGCTTGGGGACTAGCGGGATGGTCACAGATACGCAGTATTTT
TRBJ2-7	-	TRBV4-3	-	CASSQDHRWRGNEQYF	TGCGCCAGCAGCCAAGATCACAGGTGGAGGGGCAACGAGCAGTACTTC
TRBJ1-3	-	TRBV7-2	-	CASSLALEGRGNTIYF	TGTGCCAGCAGCTTAGCGTTGGAGGGACGAGGAAACACCATATATTTT
TRBJ1-6	TRBD1	TRBV7-9	-	CASSRQGGSNSPLHF	TGTGCCAGCAGCCGACAGGGAGGCAGTAATTCACCCCTCCACTTT
TRBJ1-1	-	TRBV4-1	-	CASSRGTGGTEAFF	TGCGCCAGCAGCCGAGGAACAGGAGGGACTGAAGCTTTCTTT
TRBJ1-1	-	TRBV4-3	-	CASSSRTGNTEAFF	TGCGCCAGCAGCTCCCGGACTGGGAACACTGAAGCTTTCTTT
TRBJ1-5	-	TRBV5-1	-	CASSLADQPQHF	TGCGCCAGCAGCTTAGCTGATCAGCCCCAGCATTTT
TRBJ2-3	-	TRBV2	few	CASSVRGYGTDTQYF	TGTGCCAGCAGCGTACGGGGGTATGGCACAGATACGCAGTATTTT
TRBJ2-3	TRBD2	TRBV9	few	CASSVLAGALGDTQYF	TGTGCCAGCAGCGTACTAGCGGGGGCCCTAGGGGATACGCAGTATTTT
TRBJ2-7	-	TRBV10-3	few	CAISESGRQYYEQYF	TGTGCCATCAGTGAGTCAGGCAGACAATACTACGAGCAGTACTTC
TRBJ1-1	TRBD1	TRBV28	-	CASGRQGILSLNTEAFF	TGTGCCAGCGGACGACAGGGAATTCTCTCCTTGAACACTGAAGCTTTCTTT
TRBJ2-3	-	TRBV9	-	CASSVGVATDTQYF	TGTGCCAGCAGCGTAGGAGTAGCCACAGATACGCAGTATTTT
TRBJ1-2	TRBD1	TRBV6-5	-	CASYDRVYGYTF	TGTGCCAGCTATGACAGGGTATACGGCTACACCTTC
TRBJ2-7	TRBD2	TRBV7-2	-	CASSLGAGRGKSDEQYF	TGTGCCAGCAGCTTAGGGGCGGGGAGGGGTAAATCAGACGAGCAGTACTTC
TRBJ1-2	-	TRBV6-5	-	CASSALQGGYTF	TGTGCCAGCAGCGCCCTCCAGGGCGGCTACACCTTC
TRBJ1-6	-	TRBV4-3	-	CASSQDRRDNSPLHF	TGCGCCAGCAGCCAAGATCGGAGGGATAATTCACCCCTCCACTTT
TRBJ1-3	-	TRBV7-6	-	CASSYGEGPGNTIYF	TGTGCCAGCAGCTACGGGGAGGGGCCTGGAAACACCATATATTTT
TRBJ1-1	TRBD1	TRBV5-6	-	CASSLVGQANTEAFF	TGTGCCAGCAGCTTGGTAGGACAGGCGAACACTGAAGCTTTCTTT
TRBJ1-1	TRBD1	TRBV18	-	CASSPGQGGAFF	TGTGCCAGCTCCCCTGGACAGGGGGGGGCTTTCTTT
TRBJ2-7	TRBD2	TRBV10-3	-	CAISESSLAGMYF	TGTGCCATCAGTGAGTCGTCTTTAGCGGGGATGTACTTC
TRBJ2-2	TRBD2	TRBV19	-	CASRPRGGTFTGELFF	TGTGCCAGTAGACCCCGCGGGGGAACCTTTACCGGGGAGCTGTTTTTT
TRBJ2-1	-	TRBV11-2	-	CASSSLGGVGIVNEQFF	TGTGCCAGCAGCTCATTAGGAGGGGTCGGGATAGTAAATGAGCAGTTCTTC
TRBJ2-4	TRBD1	TRBV18	-	CASSPEGAMAKNIQYF	TGTGCCAGCTCACCAGAGGGGGCTATGGCCAAAAACATTCAGTACTTC
TRBJ1-5	TRBD1	TRBV7-8	-	CASREGTGGPYSNQPQHF	TGTGCCAGCAGGGAGGGGACAGGGGGTCCCTATAGCAATCAGCCCCAGCATTTT
TRBJ2-5	-	TRBV27	-	CASRRRRDFQETQYF	TGTGCCAGCCGACGGCGCCGGGACTTCCAAGAGACCCAGTACTTC
TRBJ2-1	-	TRBV27	many	CASSFRYNEQFF	TGTGCCAGCAGTTTCCGCTACAATGAGCAGTTCTTC
TRBJ2-7	-	TRBV10-3	-	CAISQGSYEQYF	TGTGCCATCAGTCAGGGCTCCTACGAGCAGTACTTC
TRBJ2-7	-	TRBV12-3/TRBV12-4	-	CASNRERTYEQYF	TGTGCCAGCAACAGGGAGCGTACCTACGAGCAGTACTTC
TRBJ2-7	-	TRBV5-8	-	CASSLTGEQYF	TGTGCCAGCAGCTTAACGGGCGAGCAGTACTTC
TRBJ1-3	-	TRBV6-5	-	CASRTGDSGNTIYF	TGTGCCAGCAGAACAGGAGACTCTGGAAACACCATATATTTT
TRBJ2-5	TRBD1	TRBV10-2	once	CASSVEGAETQYF	TGCGCCAGCAGTGTAGAGGGGGCAGAGACCCAGTACTTC
TRBJ1-5	-	TRBV6-6	few	CASSPRSLGRHSNQPQHF	TGTGCCAGCAGTCCAAGGTCGCTGGGGAGGCATAGCAATCAGCCCCAGCATTTT
TRBJ2-1	-	TRBV27	-	CASSGARGAYNEQFF	TGTGCCAGCAGTGGGGCCAGGGGCGCCTACAATGAGCAGTTCTTC
TRBJ2-1	-	TRBV28	-	CASSTYKGDYYNEQFF	TGTGCCAGCAGCACCTACAAGGGGGACTATTACAATGAGCAGTTCTTC